This note documents a single T cell receptor beta chain sequence. What it binds is unknown. The data belong to a study of cytomegalovirus exposure and HLA in healthy donors. Study-wide points: Later analysis identified a missense DCLRE1C variant that was linked to TCR beta V- and J-gene trimming.

Primers: 60 Vbeta forward and 13 Jbeta reverse. Original processing notes: As a later analysis found, there were 70 million to 90 million unique TCR beta chains, of which around 10 million were shared. Data came from immunoSEQ multiplex PCR; TCRdb stores just in-frame clones and leaves some out. V, J and clone size are those of that table, while D and trimming were read from the DNA. The sample shows 95,000 to 100,000 clones, around 80% of them seen only once. Sequencing was carried out using PBMCs. This TCR was recovered from a woman aged 55-70 years in good health and CMV-seronegative.

The CDR3 sequence is CSTQGNYDGYTF. The CDR3, as DNA: TGCAGCACACAGGGTAACTACGATGGCTACACCTTC. The chain joins TRBV29-1 to TRBJ1-2, with a possible D match to TRBD1 (6 bases). Germline CDR1 SQVTM, CDR2 ANQGSEA. The length of the CDR3 is 12 residues. V was clipped by 8 bases and J by 6 bases, with 16 bases between them.